Listed here is a single T cell receptor (beta chain). The sample holds a few counts of this clone. The clone's antigen remains unknown. Nothing much larger sits one base from this clone, and base qualities are not available. The source of the sample is a study of T cells in localized non-small cell lung cancer (dated by TCRdb to about 2020). Turning to the overall study: The study analyzed T cell repertoires of hundreds of early-stage NSCLC patients, comparing tumors and uninvolved tumor-adjacent lungs. Of the NSCLC patients, 129 were male and about a hundred were female, and the mean age was approximately 66 years. The cohort was made up of around 250 treatment-naive NSCLC patients whose localized lung tumors had been resected. Findings and caveats that apply to the study as a whole: Longer overall survival was associated with higher blood T cell density, whereas shorter survival was associated with higher adjacent-lung clonality. Of the top 100 tumor clones, a median of roughly 53 were detected in paired uninvolved adjacent lung; some 28 were also among that lung's top 100. Because multi-region tumor sequencing was not performed, intratumor heterogeneity could not be ruled out. Uninvolved tumor-adjacent lung showed the highest T cell clonality, higher than tumor, which suggests more focused antigenic responses in the adjacent lung. Because the study design was exploratory, TCR variables were selected using unadjusted p-values without false-discovery rate correction.

The immunoSEQ Assay was used to sequence TCR beta CDR3 regions from DNA. The authors processed their data as follows. T cell density was computed as TCR beta template counts normalized to usable DNA estimated by amplifying housekeeping genes. The preseqR package was used to estimate richness by extrapolating to 400,000 templates for PBMC samples and to 120,000 templates for tissue samples. Clonality was defined as one minus Pielou's evenness. Tissue-enriched TCRs were identified by differential abundance testing using productive amino-acid clonotypes, minimum total count 5 and alpha 0.1. The Jaccard Index and the Morisita Overlap Index were used to measure how much the repertoires overlapped between compartments. GLIPH clustered TCR beta CDR3s with public tetramer-defined viral CDR3s; viral motifs required at least three viral sequences plus V-gene enrichment. The table was pulled from immuneACCESS by TCRdb, which kept in-frame rearrangements only. Such tables lose some clones; where checked, under half of the loss comes from unresolved V genes, and the rest has no known cause. The DNA was the basis for D and trimming; V, J and clone size are from that table. The sample yields around 3,500 clones; around 28% were counted once. The ten largest account for roughly 9.5% of the sample.

Uninvolved adjacent lung was taken at least 2 cm from the tumor margin and confirmed free of atypia by two independent pathologists. At diagnosis, peripheral blood, uninvolved tumor-adjacent lung and tumor were collected and stored as a combination of fresh-frozen and FFPE material. A distance of 15 bases separates the germline ends of V and J, which lose 0 bases and 1 base respectively. According to the germline V gene, CDR1 reads MNHGY and CDR2 reads SAAAGT. The CDR3 measures 17 amino acids from cysteine to phenylalanine. The entry retains the CDR3 DNA only, 51 bases that are in frame from base 1.

This clonotype was obtained from a woman aged 40-69 years with stage I lung adenocarcinoma. The chain is assembled from TRBV6-8 and TRBJ1-1; a tentative D match to TRBD1 spans 5 bases. The starting material was normal lung tissue next to the tumor, obtained before any cancer treatment. In nucleotides, the sequence is TGTGCCAGCAGTTACTCCGGCGACAGAAGCCGGAACACTGAAGCTTTCTTT. Its coded protein is CASSYSGDRSRNTEAFF.